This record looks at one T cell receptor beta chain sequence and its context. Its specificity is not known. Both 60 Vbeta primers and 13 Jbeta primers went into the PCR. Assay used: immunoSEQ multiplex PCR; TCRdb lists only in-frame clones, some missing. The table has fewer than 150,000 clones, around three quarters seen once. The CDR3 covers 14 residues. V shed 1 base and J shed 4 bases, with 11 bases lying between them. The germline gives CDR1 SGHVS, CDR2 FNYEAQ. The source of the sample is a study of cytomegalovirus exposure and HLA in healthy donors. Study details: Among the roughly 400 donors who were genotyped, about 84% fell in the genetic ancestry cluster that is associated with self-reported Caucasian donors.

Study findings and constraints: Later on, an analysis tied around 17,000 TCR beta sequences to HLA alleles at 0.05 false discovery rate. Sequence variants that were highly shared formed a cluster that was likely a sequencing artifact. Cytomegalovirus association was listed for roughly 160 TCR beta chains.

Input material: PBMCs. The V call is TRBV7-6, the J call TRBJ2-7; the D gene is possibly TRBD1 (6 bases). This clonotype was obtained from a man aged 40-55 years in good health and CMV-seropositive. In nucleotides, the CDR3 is TGTGCCAGCAGCTTAGAGGCACAGGGATACGAGCAGTACTTC. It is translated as CASSLEAQGYEQYF.